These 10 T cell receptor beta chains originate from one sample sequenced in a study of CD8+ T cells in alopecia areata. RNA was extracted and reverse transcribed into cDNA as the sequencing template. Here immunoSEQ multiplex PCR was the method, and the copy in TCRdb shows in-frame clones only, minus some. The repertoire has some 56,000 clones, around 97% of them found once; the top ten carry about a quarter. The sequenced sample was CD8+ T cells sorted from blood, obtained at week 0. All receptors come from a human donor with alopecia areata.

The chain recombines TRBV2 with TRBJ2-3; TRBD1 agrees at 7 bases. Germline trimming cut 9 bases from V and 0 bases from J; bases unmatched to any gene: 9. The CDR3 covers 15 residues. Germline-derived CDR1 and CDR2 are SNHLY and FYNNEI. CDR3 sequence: CARGDRETSTDTQYF. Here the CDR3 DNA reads TGTGCCAGGGGCGACAGGGAAACTAGCACAGATACGCAGTATTTT.

Here the CDR3 DNA reads TGTGCCAGCAGCGTTGGACAGTTAGCTAACTATGGCTACACCTTC. This codes for CASSVGQLANYGYTF. The chain recombines TRBV9 with TRBJ1-2, with a weak D call TRBD1 (6 bases). V lost 2 bases to trimming and J lost 0 bases, with 11 bases between them. The CDR3 contains 15 residues. Germline V gene sequence: CDR1 SGDLS, CDR2 YYNGEE.

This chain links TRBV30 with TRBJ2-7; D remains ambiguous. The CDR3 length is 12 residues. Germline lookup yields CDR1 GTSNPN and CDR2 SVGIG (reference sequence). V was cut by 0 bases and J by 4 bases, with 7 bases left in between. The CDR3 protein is CAWSVQGYEQYF. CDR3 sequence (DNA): TGTGCCTGGAGTGTACAAGGGTACGAGCAGTACTTC.

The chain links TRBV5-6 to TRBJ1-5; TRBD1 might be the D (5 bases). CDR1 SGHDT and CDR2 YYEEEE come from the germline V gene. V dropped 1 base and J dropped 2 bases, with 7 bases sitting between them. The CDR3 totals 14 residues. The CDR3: CASSLTGGNQPQHF. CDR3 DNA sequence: TGTGCCAGCAGCTTGACAGGCGGCAATCAGCCCCAGCATTTT.

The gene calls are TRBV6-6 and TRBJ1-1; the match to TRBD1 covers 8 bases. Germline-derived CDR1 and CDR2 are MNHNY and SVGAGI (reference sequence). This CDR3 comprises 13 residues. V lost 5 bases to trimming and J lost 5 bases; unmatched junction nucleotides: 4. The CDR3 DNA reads TGTGCCAGCAGTCCCAGGGGGCATACTGAAGCTTTCTTT. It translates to CASSPRGHTEAFF.

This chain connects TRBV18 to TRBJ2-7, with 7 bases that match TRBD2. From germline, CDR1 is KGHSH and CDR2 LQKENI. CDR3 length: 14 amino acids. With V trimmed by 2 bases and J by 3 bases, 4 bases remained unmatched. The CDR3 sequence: CASSPDQRGYEQYF. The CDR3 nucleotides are TGTGCCAGCTCACCAGACCAGCGGGGCTACGAGCAGTACTTC.

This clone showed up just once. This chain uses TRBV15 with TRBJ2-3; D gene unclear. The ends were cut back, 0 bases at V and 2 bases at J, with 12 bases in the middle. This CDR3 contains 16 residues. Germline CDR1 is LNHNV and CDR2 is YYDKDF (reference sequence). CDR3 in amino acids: CATSRDLALSTDTQYF. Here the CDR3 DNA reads TGTGCCACCAGCAGAGATCTGGCCCTATCCACAGATACGCAGTATTTT.

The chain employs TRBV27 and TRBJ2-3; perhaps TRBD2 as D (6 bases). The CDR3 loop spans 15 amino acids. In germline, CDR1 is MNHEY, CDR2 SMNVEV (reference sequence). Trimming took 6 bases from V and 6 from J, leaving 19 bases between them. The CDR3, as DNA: TGTGCCAGCAGCGGTCATCTCTGGGGGAGGGATACGCAGTATTTT. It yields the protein CASSGHLWGRDTQYF.

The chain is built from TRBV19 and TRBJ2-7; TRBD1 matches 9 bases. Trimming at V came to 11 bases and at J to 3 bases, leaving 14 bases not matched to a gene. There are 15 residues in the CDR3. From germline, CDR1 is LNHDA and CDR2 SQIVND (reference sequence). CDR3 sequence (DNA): TGTGCCCAACAACCCGGGACAGGGTTGATCTACGAGCAGTACTTC. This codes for CAQQPGTGLIYEQYF.

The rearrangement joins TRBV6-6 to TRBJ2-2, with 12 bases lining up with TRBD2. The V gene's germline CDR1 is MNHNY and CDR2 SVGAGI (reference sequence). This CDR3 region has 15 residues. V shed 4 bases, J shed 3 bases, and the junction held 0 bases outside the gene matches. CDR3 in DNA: TGTGCCAGCAGTTGGACTAGCGGGGACACCGGGGAGCTGTTTTTT. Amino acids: CASSWTSGDTGELFF.